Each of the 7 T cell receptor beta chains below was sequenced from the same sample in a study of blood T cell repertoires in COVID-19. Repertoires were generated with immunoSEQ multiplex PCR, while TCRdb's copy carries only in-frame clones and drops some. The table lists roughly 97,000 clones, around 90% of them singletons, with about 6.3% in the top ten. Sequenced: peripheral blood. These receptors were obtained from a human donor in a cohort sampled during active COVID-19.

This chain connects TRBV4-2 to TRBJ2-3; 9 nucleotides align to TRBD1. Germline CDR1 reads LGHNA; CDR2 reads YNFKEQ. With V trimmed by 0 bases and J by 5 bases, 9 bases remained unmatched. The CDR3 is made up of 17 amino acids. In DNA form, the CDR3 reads TGTGCCAGCAGCCAAGATAGGCGGGACAGGGAAGGAGATACGCAGTATTTT. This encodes CASSQDRRDREGDTQYF.

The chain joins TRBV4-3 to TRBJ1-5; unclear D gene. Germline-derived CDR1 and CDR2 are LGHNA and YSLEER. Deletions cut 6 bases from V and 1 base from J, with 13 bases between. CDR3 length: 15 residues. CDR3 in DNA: TGCGCCAGCAGTAGGACTGTTATGAGCAATCAGCCCCAGCATTTT. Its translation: CASSRTVMSNQPQHF.

As DNA, the CDR3 is TGTGCCAGTAGTATGAGCGGGAGTAGAAATGAGCAGTTCTTC. This translates into CASSMSGSRNEQFF. The V call is TRBV19, the J call TRBJ2-1; 8 bases line up with TRBD2. V was clipped by 3 bases and J by 7 bases; unmatched bases: 5. Germline V lookup: CDR1 LNHDA, CDR2 SQIVND (reference sequence). The CDR3 is made up of 14 amino acids. The variable domain in full, with the rest retrieved from reference TRBV19 and TRBJ2-1, is DGGITQSPKYLFRKEGQNVTLSCEQNLNHDAMYWYRQDPGQGLRLIYYSQIVNDFQKGDIAEGYSVSREKKESFPLTVTSAQKNPTAFYLCASSMSGSRNEQFFGPGTRLTVL.

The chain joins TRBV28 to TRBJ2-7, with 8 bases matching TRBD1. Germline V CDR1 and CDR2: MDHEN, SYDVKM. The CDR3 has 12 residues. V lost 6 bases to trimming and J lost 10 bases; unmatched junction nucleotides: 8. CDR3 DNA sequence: TGTGCCAGCAGCAGGACAGGGTTAGGACAGTACTTC. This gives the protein CASSRTGLGQYF.

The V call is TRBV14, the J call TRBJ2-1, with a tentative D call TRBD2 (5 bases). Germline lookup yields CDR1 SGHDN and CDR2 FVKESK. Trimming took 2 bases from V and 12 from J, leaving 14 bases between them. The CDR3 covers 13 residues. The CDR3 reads CASSQNPARGQFF. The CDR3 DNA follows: TGTGCCAGCAGCCAAAACCCCGCCCGGGGGCAGTTCTTC. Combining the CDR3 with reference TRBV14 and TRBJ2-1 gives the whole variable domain EAGVTQFPSHSVIEKGQTVTLRCDPISGHDNLYWYRRVMGKEIKFLLHFVKESKQDESGMPNNRFLAERTGGTYSTLKVQPAELEDSGVYFCASSQNPARGQFFGPGTRLTVL.

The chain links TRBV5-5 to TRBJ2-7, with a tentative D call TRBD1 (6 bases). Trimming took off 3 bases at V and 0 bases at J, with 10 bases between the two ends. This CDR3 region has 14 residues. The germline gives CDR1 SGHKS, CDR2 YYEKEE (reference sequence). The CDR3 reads CASSWYRDSYEQYF. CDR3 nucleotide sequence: TGTGCCAGCAGCTGGTACAGGGACTCCTACGAGCAGTACTTC.

The chain's CDR3 is CASSEFGVVVEAFF. The CDR3 DNA reads as TGTGCCAGCAGTGAATTCGGGGTCGTAGTTGAGGCTTTCTTT. The V and J genes are TRBV25-1 and TRBJ1-1, with D unclear. V shed 1 base and J shed 11 bases, with 17 bases lying between them. The CDR3 extends over 14 amino acids. The V gene's germline CDR1 is MGHDK and CDR2 SYGVNS.